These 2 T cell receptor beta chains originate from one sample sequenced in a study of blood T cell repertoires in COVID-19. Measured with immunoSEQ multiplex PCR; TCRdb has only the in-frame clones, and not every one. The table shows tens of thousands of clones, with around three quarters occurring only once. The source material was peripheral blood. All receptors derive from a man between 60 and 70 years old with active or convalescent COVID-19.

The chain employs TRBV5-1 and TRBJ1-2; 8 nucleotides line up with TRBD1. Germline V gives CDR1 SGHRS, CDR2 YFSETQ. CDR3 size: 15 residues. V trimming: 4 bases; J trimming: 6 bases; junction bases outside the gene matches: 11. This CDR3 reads CASSLDAGQVDGYTF. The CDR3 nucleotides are TGCGCCAGCAGCCTGGATGCGGGACAGGTGGATGGCTACACCTTC.

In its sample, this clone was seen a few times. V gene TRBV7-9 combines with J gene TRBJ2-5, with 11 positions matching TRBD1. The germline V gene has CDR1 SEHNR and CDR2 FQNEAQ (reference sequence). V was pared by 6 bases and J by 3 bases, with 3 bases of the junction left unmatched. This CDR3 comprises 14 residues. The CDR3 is CASSWGQGEETQYF. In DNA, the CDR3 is TGTGCCAGCAGTTGGGGACAGGGGGAAGAGACCCAGTACTTC. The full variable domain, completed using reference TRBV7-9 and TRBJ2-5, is DTGVSQNPRHKITKRGQNVTFRCDPISEHNRLYWYRQTLGQGPEFLTYFQNEAQLEKSRLLSDRFSAERPKGSFSTLEIQRTEQGDSAMYLCASSWGQGEETQYFGPGTRLLVL.